Each of the 25 T cell receptor beta chains below was sequenced from the same sample in a study of blood T cell repertoires in COVID-19 (TCRdb year 2020). Library preparation used the immunoSEQ multiplex PCR assay. TCRdb stores this immuneACCESS table with in-frame sequences only. Part of the clones is absent; in the studies checked, under half of the shortfall reflects unresolved V genes, and no reason is known for the rest. The table for this sample lists roughly 700,000 clones; more than 80% of them were counted only once. Clones ranked in the top ten supply around 0.3% of the sample. Sequenced: peripheral blood. The receptor set was obtained from a woman between 18 and 29 years old with acute or convalescent COVID-19.

The rearrangement joins TRBV6-5 to TRBJ1-2; TRBD1 aligns across 9 bases. J gave up 6 bases and V 10 bases, and 6 bases lay outside the gene matches. Germline V gives CDR1 MNHEY, CDR2 SVGAGI. CDR3 length: 12 residues. CDR3 protein: CAIPTGGNGYTF. The CDR3 coding sequence is TGTGCCATCCCGACAGGGGGTAATGGCTACACCTTC.

The V gene is TRBV27, the J gene TRBJ1-5; D is unresolved. There are 15 residues in the CDR3. Germline values: CDR1 MNHEY, CDR2 SMNVEV (reference sequence). V lost 4 bases and J 2 bases, leaving 12 bases between the germline ends. The CDR3 coding sequence is TGTGCCAGCAGTTCCCCCGGTTTAGGCAATCAGCCCCAGCATTTT. It encodes CASSSPGLGNQPQHF.

This clone was recorded only once. The chain uses TRBV7-2 and TRBJ1-3; perhaps TRBD1 as D (5 bases). Germline-derived CDR1 and CDR2 are SGHTA and FQGNSA. This CDR3 has 16 residues. V lost 3 bases and J 1 base, leaving 13 bases between the germline ends. As DNA, the CDR3 is TGTGCCAGCAGCTTTTTGGGGGGGGGATCTGGAAACACCATATATTTT. Its translation is CASSFLGGGSGNTIYF.

The genes are TRBV11-1 and TRBJ2-1, with 10 bases matching TRBD2. V lost 5 bases, J lost 6 bases, and 7 bases stayed unmatched. Germline CDR1 reads SGHAT; CDR2 reads FQDESV (reference sequence). The CDR3 is 15 residues long. Here the CDR3 reads CASSPSGGAINEQFF. The DNA for the CDR3 is TGTGCCAGCAGCCCCAGCGGGGGGGCAATCAATGAGCAGTTCTTC. The entire variable domain, with the rest obtained from reference TRBV11-1 and TRBJ2-1, is as follows: EAEVAQSPRYKITEKSQAVAFWCDPISGHATLYWYRQILGQGPELLVQFQDESVVDDSQLPKDRFSAERLKGVDSTLKIQPAELGDSAMYLCASSPSGGAINEQFFGPGTRLTVL.

The chain links TRBV19 to TRBJ2-7; 9 bases agree with TRBD1. The junction had 3 bases not matched to a gene; V was cut back by 4 bases and J by 5 bases. The CDR3 consists of 13 residues. CDR1 and CDR2 from the germline V gene are LNHDA and SQIVND (reference sequence). The CDR3 sequence is CASSTGQGDEQYF. DNA of the CDR3: TGTGCCAGTAGTACGGGACAGGGAGACGAGCAGTACTTC.

The V gene is TRBV6-5, the J gene TRBJ2-7; D gene unclear. The CDR3 loop spans 12 amino acids. Trimming pared 4 bases from V and 2 bases from J, leaving 6 bases between. The germline V gene encodes CDR1 MNHEY and CDR2 SVGAGI. The CDR3 DNA is TGTGCCAGCAGTTCCCATCCCTACGAGCAGTACTTC. Protein: CASSSHPYEQYF.

This clone has just a few counts. The chain joins TRBV14 to TRBJ2-2; D perhaps matches TRBD1 (6 bases). Germline V gives CDR1 SGHDN, CDR2 FVKESK. CDR3 length: 12 amino acids. The germline V and J ends were trimmed by 3 bases and 14 bases, with 13 bases remaining between them. CDR3 residues: CASSHLGQQLFF. The CDR3 region has the DNA TGTGCCAGCAGCCACCTCGGACAGCAACTGTTTTTT.

V and J are TRBV5-4 and TRBJ2-1, with TRBD1 as a possible D gene (5 bases). CDR1 SGHNT and CDR2 YYREEE come from the germline V gene (reference sequence). Trimming left V 2 bases short and J 7 bases short, with 16 bases between. The CDR3 has 15 residues. CDR3 amino acids: CASSLGAGPSNEQFF. Here the CDR3 DNA reads TGTGCCAGCAGCTTAGGGGCAGGACCTTCGAATGAGCAGTTCTTC. Filled out from reference TRBV5-4 and TRBJ2-1, the complete variable domain reads ETGVTQSPTHLIKTRGQQVTLRCSSQSGHNTVSWYQQALGQGPQFIFQYYREEENGRGNFPPRFSGLQFPNYSSELNVNALELDDSALYLCASSLGAGPSNEQFFGPGTRLTVL.

This clone has a single count. For the CDR3, the DNA is TGCAGTGCTAGTACAACAGGGGTTGATGGCTACACCTTC. Amino acid sequence: CSASTTGVDGYTF. The chain couples TRBV20-1 to TRBJ1-2, with 7 bases lining up with TRBD1. Germline V gene lookup returns CDR1 DFQATT and CDR2 SNEGSKA (reference sequence). J was trimmed by 6 bases and V by 3 bases; bases with no gene match: 7. The CDR3 is made up of 13 amino acids.

The chain joins TRBV7-3 to TRBJ2-3; a weak D match, TRBD1 (5 bases). The CDR3 runs to 13 residues. V dropped 5 bases and J dropped 4 bases, with 10 bases sitting between them. Per the germline V gene, CDR1 is SGHTA and CDR2 is FQGTGA. CDR3 nucleotide sequence: TGTGCCAGCAGCAGGGGAAGCGCAGATACGCAGTATTTT. Residues: CASSRGSADTQYF.

The chain couples TRBV15 to TRBJ2-2; D unclear. Germline V gives CDR1 LNHNV, CDR2 YYDKDF (reference sequence). Between the trimmed V and J ends, which lost 0 bases and 4 bases, there was a span of 12 bases. This CDR3 has 16 residues. CDR3 nucleotides: TGTGCCACCAGCAGAGATCTCGGAGTTTTCACCGGGGAGCTGTTTTTT. Its protein is CATSRDLGVFTGELFF.

The sample holds a few counts of this clone. V usage is TRBV7-2 and J usage is TRBJ1-2; 10 positions agree with TRBD1. This CDR3 contains 14 residues. The junction had 6 bases not matched to a gene; V was cut back by 3 bases and J by 8 bases. Germline loops: CDR1 SGHTA, CDR2 FQGNSA. The CDR3 DNA sequence: TGTGCCAGCAGCTTGGTGGACAGGGGGGGCGGCTACACCTTC. It encodes CASSLVDRGGGYTF.

The gene calls are TRBV29-1 and TRBJ1-2, with D possibly being TRBD1 (6 bases). Germline-derived CDR1 and CDR2 are SQVTM and ANQGSEA. This CDR3 contains 15 residues. Trimming stripped 8 bases from V and 1 base from J, with 20 bases between. The CDR3 reads CSQNARTAFNYGYTF. The DNA for the CDR3 is TGCAGCCAGAATGCAAGGACAGCTTTTAACTATGGCTACACCTTC.

This chain connects TRBV2 to TRBJ1-4, with 7 positions matching TRBD1. The length of the CDR3 is 12 residues. V gave up 8 bases and J gave up 5 bases; unmatched junction bases: 2. Germline V gene sequence: CDR1 SNHLY, CDR2 FYNNEI. Here the CDR3 reads CASGTDNEKLFF. The DNA for the CDR3 is TGTGCCAGCGGGACAGACAATGAAAAACTGTTTTTT.

The rearrangement joins TRBV5-1 to TRBJ1-1; TRBD1 aligns across 8 bases. This CDR3 is 13 amino acids long. The ends lost 1 base at V and 12 bases at J; junction bases unmatched: 8. CDR1 is SGHRS and CDR2 is YFSETQ in the germline V gene. CDR3 residues: CASSLWAGTGPFF. The CDR3 DNA reads TGCGCCAGCAGCTTGTGGGCAGGGACAGGACCTTTCTTT.

The genes are TRBV7-9 and TRBJ1-2, with no clear D. V was trimmed by 11 bases and J by 1 base, leaving 11 bases between them. Germline-derived CDR1 and CDR2 are SEHNR and FQNEAQ (reference sequence). This CDR3 comprises 12 residues. CDR3 nucleotides: TGTGCCCTGCGGGTGAATAACTATGGCTACACCTTC. Residues: CALRVNNYGYTF.

As for this clone: The germline gene is not matched at one end of the junction; a read error may be the cause. The chain employs TRBV6-5 and TRBJ2-7; 8 positions agree with TRBD1. Germline lookup yields CDR1 MNHEY and CDR2 SVGAGI. The length of the CDR3 is 16 residues. The DNA of the CDR3 is TGTGCCAGCAGTTACTCCAAAGGACAGGGCTCCAACGAGCAGTACTTC. Its protein is CASSYSKGQGSNEQYF.

The rearrangement uses TRBV5-1 and TRBJ2-7; 7 positions match TRBD2. V shed 4 bases and J 5 bases; nucleotides not matched to a gene: 6. CDR1 and CDR2 from the germline V gene are SGHRS and YFSETQ. The CDR3 is made up of 13 amino acids. The CDR3 DNA follows: TGCGCCAGCAGCACCGGGGGAGGGGACGAGCAGTACTTC. Translated, it gives CASSTGGGDEQYF.

This chain uses TRBV6-2 or TRBV6-3 with TRBJ1-5, with no clear D. In germline, CDR1 is MNHEY, CDR2 SVGEGT. Trimming shortened V by 5 bases and J by 4 bases, and 9 bases separated the two germline ends. This CDR3 spans 13 amino acids. DNA for the CDR3: TGTGCCAGCAGTATCCAGTGGAATCAGCCCCAGCATTTT. Amino acids: CASSIQWNQPQHF.

The chain recombines TRBV28 with TRBJ2-7; 7 bases fit TRBD1. After removal of 7 bases from V and 2 bases from J, the junction contained 11 bases not matched to a gene. The CDR3 covers 15 residues. Germline CDR1 reads MDHEN; CDR2 reads SYDVKM. CDR3 in amino acids: CASIPTGPPAYEQYF. CDR3 sequence (DNA): TGTGCCAGCATCCCGACAGGGCCCCCTGCCTACGAGCAGTACTTC. The variable domain in full, completed from reference TRBV28 and TRBJ2-7, reads DVKVTQSSRYLVKRTGEKVFLECVQDMDHENMFWYRQDPGLGLRLIYFSYDVKMKEKGDIPEGYSVSREKKERFSLILESASTNQTSMYLCASIPTGPPAYEQYFGPGTRLTVT.

The CDR3 here is CATSRDVGTRPKNIQYF. The CDR3 DNA follows: TGTGCCACCAGCAGAGATGTAGGGACAAGGCCCAAAAACATTCAGTACTTC. The chain employs TRBV15 and TRBJ2-4; D is perhaps TRBD1 (6 bases). The CDR3 has 17 amino acids. CDR1 and CDR2 from the germline V gene are LNHNV and YYDKDF (reference sequence). Trimming stripped 0 bases from V and 2 bases from J, with 14 bases between.

The chain couples TRBV19 to TRBJ1-4; weak D call: TRBD1 (6 bases). The CDR3 loop spans 13 amino acids. Per the germline V gene, CDR1 is LNHDA and CDR2 is SQIVND (reference sequence). Trimming pared 10 bases from V and 7 bases from J, leaving 16 bases between. The CDR3 reads CATDPGGGEKLFF. The CDR3 DNA follows: TGTGCCACCGACCCGGGAGGGGGTGAAAAACTGTTTTTT.

The chain recombines TRBV25-1 with TRBJ1-1; tentative D call: TRBD1 (5 bases). The V end lost 6 bases, the J end lost 4 bases, and 18 bases lay between the germline ends. Germline V gene sequence: CDR1 MGHDK, CDR2 SYGVNS. This CDR3 is built from 15 residues. The CDR3 reads CASRDSGGGITEAFF. CDR3 DNA sequence: TGTGCCAGCAGAGACAGTGGGGGGGGAATCACTGAAGCTTTCTTT.

The chain joins TRBV2 to TRBJ1-6, with D perhaps matching TRBD1 (6 bases). Germline CDR1 and CDR2: SNHLY and FYNNEI. The CDR3 is 16 residues long. Between the trimmed V and J ends, which lost 0 bases and 7 bases, there was a span of 13 bases. The CDR3 loop reads CASSEAGGGGNSPLHF. CDR3 bases: TGTGCCAGCAGTGAAGCGGGAGGGGGGGGGAATTCACCCCTCCACTTT. The variable domain in full, completed from reference TRBV2 and TRBJ1-6, reads EPEVTQTPSHQVTQMGQEVILRCVPISNHLYFYWYRQILGQKVEFLVSFYNNEISEKSEIFDDQFSVERPDGSNFTLKIRSTKLEDSAMYFCASSEAGGGGNSPLHFGNGTRLTVT.

The V and J genes are TRBV10-3 and TRBJ1-1; 9 nucleotides agree with TRBD1. Germline-derived CDR1 and CDR2 are ENHRY and SYGVKD. The CDR3 spans 15 residues. V lost 10 bases to trimming and J lost 0 bases; unmatched junction nucleotides: 9. This chain's CDR3 is CASTGGIPMNTEAFF. In DNA, the CDR3 is TGTGCCAGTACAGGGGGCATTCCTATGAACACTGAAGCTTTCTTT.